This TCR beta chain stems from a study of T cells in Graves' hyperthyroidism and ophthalmopathy. Per the germline V gene, CDR1 is LGHNA and CDR2 is YSLEER. CDR3 length: 14 residues. V was clipped by 3 bases and J by 6 bases, with 14 bases between them. TCR beta CDR3 regions were amplified from RNA. An initial round of RT-PCR targeting the TCR CDR3 relied on the HTBI primer set. One entry per CDR3 protein results from TCRdb running MiXCR on the multiplex PCR reads. Of some 460,000 distinct CDR3 sequences in the sample, approximately 14% were seen once. In its sample, this clonotype was seen many times. Its antigen is still unknown. Extraction of PBMCs used under 13 ml of fresh peripheral blood. Study conclusions and caveats: Most thyroid clonotypes expanded above 0.001 were also detected in blood.

The clonotype originates from a woman aged 18-29 years with Graves' hyperthyroidism. V and J are TRBV4-3 and TRBJ1-1; weak D call: TRBD1 (5 bases). Specimen: blood. The CDR3 sequence is CASSQKPGWAEAFF. The CDR3 coding sequence is TGCGCCAGCAGCCAGAAGCCAGGGTGGGCTGAAGCTTTCTTT.